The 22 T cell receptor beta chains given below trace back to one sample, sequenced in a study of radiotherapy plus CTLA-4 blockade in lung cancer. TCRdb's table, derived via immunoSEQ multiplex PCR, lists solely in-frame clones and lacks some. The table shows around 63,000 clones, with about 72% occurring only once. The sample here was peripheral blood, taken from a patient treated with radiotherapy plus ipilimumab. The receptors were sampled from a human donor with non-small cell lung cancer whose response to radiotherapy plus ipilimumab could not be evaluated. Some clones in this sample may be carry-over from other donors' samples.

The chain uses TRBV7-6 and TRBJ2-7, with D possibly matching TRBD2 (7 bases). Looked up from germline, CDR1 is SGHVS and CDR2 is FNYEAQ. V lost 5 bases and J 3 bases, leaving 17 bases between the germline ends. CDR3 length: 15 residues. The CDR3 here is CASSPLGGAHYEQYF. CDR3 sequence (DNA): TGTGCCAGCAGCCCATTGGGGGGGGCCCACTACGAGCAGTACTTC.

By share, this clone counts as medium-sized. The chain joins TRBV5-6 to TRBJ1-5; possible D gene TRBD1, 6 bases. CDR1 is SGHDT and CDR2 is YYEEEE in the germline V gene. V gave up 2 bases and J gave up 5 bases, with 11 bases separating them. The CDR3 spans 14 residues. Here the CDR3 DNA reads TGTGCCAGCAGCTTTGTGGGGGCGTATCAGCCCCAGCATTTT. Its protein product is CASSFVGAYQPQHF.

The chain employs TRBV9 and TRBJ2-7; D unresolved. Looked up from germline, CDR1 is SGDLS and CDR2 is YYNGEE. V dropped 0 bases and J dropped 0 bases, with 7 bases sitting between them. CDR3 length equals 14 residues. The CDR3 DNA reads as TGTGCCAGCAGCGTAGGTGCGGACTCCTACGAGCAGTACTTC. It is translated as CASSVGADSYEQYF.

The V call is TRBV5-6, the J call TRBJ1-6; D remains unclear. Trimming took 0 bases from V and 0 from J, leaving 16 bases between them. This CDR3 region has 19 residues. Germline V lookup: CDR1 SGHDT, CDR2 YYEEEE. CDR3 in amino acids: CASSLGGALSSSYNSPLHF. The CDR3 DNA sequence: TGTGCCAGCAGCTTGGGCGGAGCCCTAAGTAGCTCCTATAATTCACCCCTCCACTTT.

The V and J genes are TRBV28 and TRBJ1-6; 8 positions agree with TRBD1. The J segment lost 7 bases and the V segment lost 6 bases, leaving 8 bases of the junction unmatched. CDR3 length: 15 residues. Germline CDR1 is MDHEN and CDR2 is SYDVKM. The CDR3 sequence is CASRPTGVGNSPLHF. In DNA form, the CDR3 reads TGTGCCAGCAGACCGACAGGGGTGGGGAATTCACCCCTCCACTTT.

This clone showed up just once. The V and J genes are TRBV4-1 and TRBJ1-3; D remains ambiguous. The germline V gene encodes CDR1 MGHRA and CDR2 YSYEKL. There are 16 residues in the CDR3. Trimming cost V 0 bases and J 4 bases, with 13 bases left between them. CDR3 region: CASSQDGRASGNTIYF. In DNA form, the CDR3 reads TGCGCCAGCAGCCAAGATGGGCGGGCTAGCGGAAACACCATATATTTT.

CDR3 residues: CASKTGATNEKLFF. The CDR3 nucleotides read TGTGCCAGCAAGACAGGGGCAACTAATGAAAAACTGTTTTTT. The rearrangement uses TRBV6-5 and TRBJ1-4, with 8 bases matching TRBD1. CDR1 is MNHEY and CDR2 is SVGAGI in the germline V gene. The V segment lost 7 bases and the J segment 0 bases; nucleotides outside the gene matches: 1. The CDR3 spans 14 residues.

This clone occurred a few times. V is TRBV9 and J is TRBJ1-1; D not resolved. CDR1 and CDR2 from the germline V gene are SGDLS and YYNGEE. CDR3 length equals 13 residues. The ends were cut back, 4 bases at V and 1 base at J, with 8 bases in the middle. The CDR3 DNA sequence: TGTGCCAGCAGCTGGTCGGGGAACACTGAAGCTTTCTTT. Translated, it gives CASSWSGNTEAFF.

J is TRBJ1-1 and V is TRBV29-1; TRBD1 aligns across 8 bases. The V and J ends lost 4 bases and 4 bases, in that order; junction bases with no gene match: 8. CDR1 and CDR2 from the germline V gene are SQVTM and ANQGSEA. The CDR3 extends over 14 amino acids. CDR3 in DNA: TGCAGCGTTGGGACAGGGAGGTTTGCCACTGAAGCTTTCTTT. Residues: CSVGTGRFATEAFF.

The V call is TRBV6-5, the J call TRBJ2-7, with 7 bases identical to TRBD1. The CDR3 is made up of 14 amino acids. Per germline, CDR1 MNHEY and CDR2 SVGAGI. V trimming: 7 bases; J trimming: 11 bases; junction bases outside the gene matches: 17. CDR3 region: CASTPSDRFSGEYF. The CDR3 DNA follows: TGTGCCAGCACACCCTCGGACAGGTTCTCTGGGGAGTACTTC.

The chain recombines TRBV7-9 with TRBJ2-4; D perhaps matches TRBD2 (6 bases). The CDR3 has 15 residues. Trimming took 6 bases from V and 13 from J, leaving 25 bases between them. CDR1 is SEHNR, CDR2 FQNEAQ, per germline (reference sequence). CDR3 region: CASSTPGKGAGSQYF. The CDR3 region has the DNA TGTGCCAGCAGTACCCCGGGTAAAGGGGCGGGATCCCAGTACTTC.

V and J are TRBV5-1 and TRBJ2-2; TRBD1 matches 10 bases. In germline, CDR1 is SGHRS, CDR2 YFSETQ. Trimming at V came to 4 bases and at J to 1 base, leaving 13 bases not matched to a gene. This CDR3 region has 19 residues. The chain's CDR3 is CASSARQGASILNTGELFF. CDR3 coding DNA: TGCGCCAGCAGCGCCCGACAGGGGGCCAGCATACTGAACACCGGGGAGCTGTTTTTT.

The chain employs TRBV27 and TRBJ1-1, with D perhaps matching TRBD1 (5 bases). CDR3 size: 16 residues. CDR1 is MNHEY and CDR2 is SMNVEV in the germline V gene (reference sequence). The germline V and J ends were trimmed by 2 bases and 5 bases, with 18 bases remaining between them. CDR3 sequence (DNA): TGTGCCAGCAGTTTAGATGGGGCCGGGGGGTGGACTGAAGCTTTCTTT. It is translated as CASSLDGAGGWTEAFF.

CDR3 loop: CASSSGGSYEQYF. The DNA of the CDR3 is TGTGCCAGCAGCAGCGGGGGGTCCTACGAGCAGTACTTC. The gene calls are TRBV7-2 and TRBJ2-7, with 9 bases aligning to TRBD2. There are 13 residues in the CDR3. In germline, CDR1 is SGHTA, CDR2 FQGNSA. The V segment lost 5 bases and the J segment 1 base; nucleotides outside the gene matches: 0. Based on the CDR3 plus reference TRBV7-2 and TRBJ2-7, the full variable domain is GAGVSQSPSNKVTEKGKDVELRCDPISGHTALYWYRQSLGQGLEFLIYFQGNSAPDKSGLPSDRFSAERTGGSVSTLTIQRTQQEDSAVYLCASSSGGSYEQYFGPGTRLTVT.

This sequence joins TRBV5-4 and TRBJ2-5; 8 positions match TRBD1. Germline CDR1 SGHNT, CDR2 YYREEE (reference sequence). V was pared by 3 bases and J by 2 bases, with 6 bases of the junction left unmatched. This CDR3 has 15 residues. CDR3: CASSSTGEKQETQYF. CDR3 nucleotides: TGTGCCAGCAGCTCGACAGGGGAAAAGCAAGAGACCCAGTACTTC.

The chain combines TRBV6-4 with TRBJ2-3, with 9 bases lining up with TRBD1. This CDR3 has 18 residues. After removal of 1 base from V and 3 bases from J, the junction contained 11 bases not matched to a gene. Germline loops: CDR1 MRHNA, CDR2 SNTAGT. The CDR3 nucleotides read TGTGCCAGCAGTGACTTTCCCACCGGGACAGGGTCTACAGATACGCAGTATTTT. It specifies CASSDFPTGTGSTDTQYF.

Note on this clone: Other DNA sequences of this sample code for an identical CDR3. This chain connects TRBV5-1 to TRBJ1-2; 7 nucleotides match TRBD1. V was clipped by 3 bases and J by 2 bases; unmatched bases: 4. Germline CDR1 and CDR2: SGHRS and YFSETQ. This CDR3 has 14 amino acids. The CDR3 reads CASSSTGDNYGYTF. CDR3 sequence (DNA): TGCGCCAGCAGCTCTACAGGGGACAACTATGGCTACACCTTC.

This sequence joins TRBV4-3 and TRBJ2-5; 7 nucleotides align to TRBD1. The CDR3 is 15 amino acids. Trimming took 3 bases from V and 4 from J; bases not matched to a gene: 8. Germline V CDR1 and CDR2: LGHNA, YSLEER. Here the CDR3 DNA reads TGCGCCAGCAGCCATGACACAGGGGATCGAGAGACCCAGTACTTC. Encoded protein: CASSHDTGDRETQYF.

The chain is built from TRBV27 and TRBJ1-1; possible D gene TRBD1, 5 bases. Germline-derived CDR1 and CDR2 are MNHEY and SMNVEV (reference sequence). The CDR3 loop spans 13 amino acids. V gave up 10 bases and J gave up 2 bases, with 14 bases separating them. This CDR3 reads CATKPGGNTEAFF. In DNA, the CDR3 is TGTGCCACCAAACCCGGGGGAAACACTGAAGCTTTCTTT.

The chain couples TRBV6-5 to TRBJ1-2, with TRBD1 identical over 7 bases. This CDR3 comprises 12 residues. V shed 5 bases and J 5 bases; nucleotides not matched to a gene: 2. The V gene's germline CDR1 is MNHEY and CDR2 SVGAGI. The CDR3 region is CASSRTGYGYTF. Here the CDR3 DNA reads TGTGCCAGCAGTCGGACAGGTTATGGCTACACCTTC.

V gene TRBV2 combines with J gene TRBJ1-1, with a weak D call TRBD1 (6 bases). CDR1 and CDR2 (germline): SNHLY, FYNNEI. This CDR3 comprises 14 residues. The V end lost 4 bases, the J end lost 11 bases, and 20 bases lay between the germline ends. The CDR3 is CASSVQGQGREAFF. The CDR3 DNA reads TGTGCCAGCAGTGTGCAGGGTCAGGGGCGAGAGGCTTTCTTT.

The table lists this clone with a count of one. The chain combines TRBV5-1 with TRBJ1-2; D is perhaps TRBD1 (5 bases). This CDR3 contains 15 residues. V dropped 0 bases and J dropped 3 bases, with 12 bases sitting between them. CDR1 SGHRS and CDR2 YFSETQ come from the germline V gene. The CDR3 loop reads CASSLVGREDYGYTF. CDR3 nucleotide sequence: TGCGCCAGCAGCTTGGTGGGCAGGGAGGACTATGGCTACACCTTC.